This paragraph reports one T cell receptor beta chain. This clone has only one observation. The target of this receptor is not known. Base qualities are not provided; no much larger clone lies one nucleotide away. This entry is derived from a study of cytomegalovirus exposure and HLA in healthy donors (dated by TCRdb to 2016 to 2017). Background on the whole study: According to an earlier analysis of 587 of the donors, some 170 million T cells yielded 95 million to 140 million unique TCR beta sequences and roughly 280 Gb of sequence data. The later analysis used no new phenotypic data to find candidate immune exposures, relying instead on TCR beta sequences and their occurrence across donors. Besides the first cohort of 666 subjects, a separate validation cohort made up of about 120 different subjects was used. The number of typed donors differed by locus: 629-630 for A, B, C, DRB1 and DQB1; 500 to 550 for DQA1; 606 for DPA1; and roughly 450 for DPB1. Across about 380 genotyped donors of the cohort, an average of approximately 220,000 unique TCR beta nucleotide sequences per donor were sequenced, and approximately 17% of those sequences were non-productive. A later genetic analysis took genome-wide SNP genotypes for about 55% of the 666 donors and used that subset as a discovery cohort. Five DR-DQ haplotypes were treated as single units for association and clustering because of strong linkage in the cohort. Of the roughly 400 genotyped donors, 75% to 85% were placed in the genetic ancestry cluster associated with self-reported Caucasian donors. In an earlier analysis of about 590 of the donors, high-throughput TCR beta sequencing was used to judge whether each TCR beta V gene segment behaved as functional or pseudogenic. Roughly 300 gigabases of sequencing data and around 85 million unique TCR sequences made up an early release that covered approximately 620 HLA-typed donors. The study profiled the T cell repertoires of hundreds of subjects by immunosequencing and related them to cytomegalovirus serostatus. In a later analysis, previously published TCR beta repertoires from more than 500 donors were re-analyzed and high-resolution HLA genotyping was added so that TCR occurrence patterns could be studied. Alongside the repertoire data, information on donor age, sex, ethnicity and CMV serostatus was compiled. The study was designed to test whether signatures of past pathogen exposure could be identified by cataloging public T cell receptors. High-throughput TCR immunosequencing, statistical association of individual TCRs with disease status, and machine learning were combined to predict cytomegalovirus infection status. Every repertoire in the discovery cohort had been generated on one and the same sequencing platform. HLA typing included class I and class II loci at four-digit resolution. Beyond this particular receptor, the publication reports: Presence/absence analyses assumed roughly uniform sequencing depth across donors, an assumption that may not hold. A later genetic analysis associated a missense DCLRE1C variant with V-gene and J-gene trimming of TCR beta chains, and an independent cohort replicated the association. A cluster of highly shared sequence variants was judged likely to be a technical artifact of the sequencing pipeline. A few of the identified cytomegalovirus-associated TCR beta chains were confirmed in vitro to be specific for cytomegalovirus antigens. While some public TCRs were present in many individuals, most TCR sequences turned up only very rarely across donors. HLA typing was unavailable for some donors at each locus, so association tests used only the typed subset. According to a later analysis, TCR association rates differed among HLA loci, with DRB1 alleles showing the most associated TCRs and HLA-C alleles showing the fewest. In a later analysis, most CMV-associated TCR beta chains were found to appear HLA-restricted, with HLA associations seemingly driven largely by CMV exposure. Linkage disequilibrium might explain the correlated functional status among segregating V segments, but an unknown experimental factor could not be ruled out. The earlier analysis of approximately 540 of the donors excluded over 15 rarely observed V segments, including chromosome 9 orphons, because counts were too low. In this cohort, only TCR beta chains were sequenced, and detectable features were limited by the absence of alpha or paired-chain data. A total of 150 to 200 TCR beta chains were listed by the study as associated with cytomegalovirus. Specific HLA alleles were associated with 15,000 to 20,000 TCR beta sequences at a false discovery rate of 0.05 in a later analysis. Immune exposure information for the cohort was limited to CMV serostatus. In an earlier analysis of roughly 560 of the donors, most TCR beta V segments were observed in productive rearrangements about 90% or about 30% of the time, broadly matching IMGT annotations. In a later genetic analysis, fewer N-insertions in productive TCRs were reported among donors in an Asian-associated ancestry cluster than the approximately 670-donor mean. According to the authors, the approach could potentially be generalized to other disease states and immunological phenotypes. When HLA alleles, especially DR and DQ, strongly co-occurred, attributing TCR associations to individual alleles was difficult. A further reported finding was that TCR beta sequences accurately predicted the HLA-A and HLA-B alleles for most subjects in the first cohort. The 87-base-pair reads could not distinguish some IMGT-functional V segments, including TRBV6-2 and TRBV6-3, so those segments were excluded. In a later analysis, HLA-associated TCR beta chains were found to be more clonally expanded and to have lower generation probabilities than equally common non-associated chains. In a later analysis, several top co-occurrence clusters were reported to appear linked to parvovirus B19, influenza, CMV and Epstein-Barr virus. Cytomegalovirus status was reported to be diagnosed by the classifier with high specificity and sensitivity in both the original and validation cohorts.

The cohort comprised several hundred healthy bone marrow donors. All cohort members were sampled while nominally healthy, although unrecorded immune exposures were likely present. The donor tested CMV seronegative, placing the donor among the 352 seronegative members of the cohort. Each donor provided a peripheral blood sample, and peripheral blood mononuclear cells were used for TCR beta sequencing. The Qiagen DNeasy Blood Extraction Kit was used to extract genomic DNA from the blood cell samples. Libraries were prepared through the immunoSEQ multiplex PCR assay. For the multiplex PCR, a mixture combining 60 forward primers for TCR Vbeta segments and 13 reverse primers for TCR Jbeta segments was used. A multiplex PCR assay on genomic DNA amplified the CDR3 region of rearranged TCR beta genes. On the Illumina HiSeq System, the amplified TCR beta libraries were sequenced as 87-base-pair reads. Per the source publication's procedure: Across the roughly 600 repertoires, a later analysis counted some 80 million unique TCR beta chains, 9.5 million to 12 million of which were shared by at least two donors. Raw reads were error-corrected and collapsed into unique sequences with a nearest-neighbor algorithm that merged closely related sequences to remove PCR and sequencing errors. V, D and J gene segments were assigned by aligning CDR3 sequences to IMGT reference sequences. Each retained sequence needed at least a six-nucleotide match to both a V gene segment and a J gene segment. Rearrangements were classified as productive when the CDR3 lacked stop codons and remained in frame with V and J, and all other rearrangements were classified as non-productive. CDR3 was defined according to IMGT convention as the region running from the second conserved V-encoded cysteine to the conserved J-encoded phenylalanine. Sequences without an unambiguous match to a single V gene segment were excluded from the earlier analysis of several hundred of the donors. In an earlier analysis of 587 of the donors, a V segment was called functional when productive rearrangements were above 56.7%, and segregating when the standard deviation between donors exceeded 5%. To diagnose cytomegalovirus status from the catalog of TCR beta chain sequences, a statistical classification framework was built. In a later analysis, V and J genes were assigned by comparing TCR nucleotide sequences against IMGT/GENE-DB human TR gene sequences. A later analysis assigned CDR3 sequences and most-parsimonious VDJ recombination scenarios with the TCRdist pipeline. In a later analysis, each TCR beta chain was defined by its CDR3 amino acid sequence together with its V-gene family, and reads lacking a unique V-gene family were excluded. As a way to deal with suspected cross-contamination and a sequencing artifact, a later analysis dropped roughly 620 nucleotide sequences that were highly shared and had low generation probability. In a later analysis, a clonal expansion index was calculated for each public chain from normalized within-repertoire ranks of inferred template counts. In a later analysis, generation probabilities were computed with a VDJ recombination model fitted to out-of-frame rearrangements, and the resulting probabilities were checked against IGoR. In a later analysis, TCR-TCR, TCR-HLA and TCR-CMV co-occurrence was scored with hypergeometric tests, and a repertoire-size bias correction was applied to TCR pairs. A later analysis estimated false discovery rates by permuting HLA or CMV assignments 20 times. In a later analysis, co-occurring TCRs were grouped with DBSCAN, and TCRdist sequence similarity was added when clustering was performed within HLA-allele-positive subsets. Repertoires with fewer than 30,000 or more than 120,000 public chains were left out of co-occurrence clustering, as were five repertoires with anomalous nucleotide sharing. In TCRdb, the immuneACCESS table is reduced to in-frame sequences with V and J assigned. These tables do not hold every clone; where another copy was compared, an unresolved V gene accounts for under half, and the others remain unexplained. The V and J calls and clone size are taken from that table; D and trimming were inferred from the DNA. The sample profile shows a few hundred thousand clones; 80% to 95% of them were found once. The ten top clones hold 1.7% of the sample.

Relative to germline, V is missing 4 bases and J is missing 3 bases, with 4 bases of the junction outside any gene match. The CDR3 runs 15 amino acids, cysteine and phenylalanine included. The retained sequence is limited to the CDR3, 45 bases, with the frame set at the first base. For CDR1 and CDR2, the germline V gene lists MDHEN and SYDVKM. The chain couples TRBV28 to TRBJ2-7; TRBD1 matches 12 bases in the middle. Sequenced: PBMCs. The clonotype was recovered from a girl aged 2 to 9 in good health and CMV-seronegative. The CDR3 protein is CASSSGDRGLYEQYF. Here is the DNA: TGTGCCAGCAGTTCGGGGGACAGGGGGCTCTACGAGCAGTACTTC.